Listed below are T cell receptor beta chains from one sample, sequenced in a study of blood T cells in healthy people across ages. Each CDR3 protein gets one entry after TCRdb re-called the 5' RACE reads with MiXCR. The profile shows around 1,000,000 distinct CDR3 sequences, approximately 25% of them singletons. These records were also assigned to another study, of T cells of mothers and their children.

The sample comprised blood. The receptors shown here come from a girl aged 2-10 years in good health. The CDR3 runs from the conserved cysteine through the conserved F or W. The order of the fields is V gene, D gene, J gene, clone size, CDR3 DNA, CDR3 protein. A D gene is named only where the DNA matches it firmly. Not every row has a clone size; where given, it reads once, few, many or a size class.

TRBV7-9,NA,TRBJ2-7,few,TGTGCCAGCAGCCAGGAAGGGGGTGAGCAGTACTTC,CASSQEGGEQYF
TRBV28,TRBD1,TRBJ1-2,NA,TGTGCCAGCTGCAGACAGGGGGATACCTATGGCTACACCTTC,CASCRQGDTYGYTF
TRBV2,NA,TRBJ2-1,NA,TGTGCCAGCAGTCGGGGGGCCGGTACGGGGGAGCAGTTCTTC,CASSRGAGTGEQFF
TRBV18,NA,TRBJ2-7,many,TGTGCCAGCTCACCTCCCGGGACCTCCTACGAGCAGTACTTC,CASSPPGTSYEQYF
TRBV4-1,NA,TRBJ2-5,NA,TGCGCCAGCAGCCAAGGGTATGCAGGGGGAGGCCAAGAGACCCAGTACTTC,CASSQGYAGGGQETQYF
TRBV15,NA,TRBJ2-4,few,TGTGCCACCAGCAGCTCCAAAAACATTCAGTACTTC,CATSSSKNIQYF
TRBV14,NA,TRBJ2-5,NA,TGTGCCAGCAGTCATGACTGGGGGTACCAAGAGACCCAGTACTTC,CASSHDWGYQETQYF
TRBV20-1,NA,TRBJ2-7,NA,TGCAGTGCTAGAGATCGTGATGGCTTTGCGGGGCAGTACTTC,CSARDRDGFAGQYF
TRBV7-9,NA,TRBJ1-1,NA,TGTGCCAGCAGTCATTCCTACTTGGTCACTGAAGCTTTCTTT,CASSHSYLVTEAFF
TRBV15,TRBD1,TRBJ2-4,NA,TGTGCCACCAGCAGGGCAGGGGGAGCCAAAAACATTCAGTACTTC,CATSRAGGAKNIQYF
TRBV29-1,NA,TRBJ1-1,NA,TGCAGCGGTTTGGCAGGGACTATGAACACTGAAGCTTTCTTT,CSGLAGTMNTEAFF
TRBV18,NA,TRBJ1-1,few,TGTGCCAGCTCACCCTTACGGGGGAACACTGAAGCTTTCTTT,CASSPLRGNTEAFF
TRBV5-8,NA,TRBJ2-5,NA,TGTGCCAGCAGATTGGGGACCCAGTACTTC,CASRLGTQYF
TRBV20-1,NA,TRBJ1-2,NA,TGCAGTGCTAGCCACCCGGGGCAGGTGGTCTGGGGCTACACCTTC,CSASHPGQVVWGYTF
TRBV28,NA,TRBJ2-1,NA,TGTGCCAGCAGGGACCAGGGGAGCCCCTACAATGAGCAGTTCTTC,CASRDQGSPYNEQFF
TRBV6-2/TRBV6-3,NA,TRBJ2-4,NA,TGTGCCAGCAGTTACCCAGGGGTCTCGGCCACGCTAGCCAAAAACATTCAGTACTTC,CASSYPGVSATLAKNIQYF
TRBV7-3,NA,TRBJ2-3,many,TGTGCCAGCAGCTTAAGCGGCACAGATACGCAGTATTTT,CASSLSGTDTQYF
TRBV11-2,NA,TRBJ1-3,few,TGTGCCAGCAGCCCCCAAACAGGGTCGGGAAACACCATATATTTT,CASSPQTGSGNTIYF
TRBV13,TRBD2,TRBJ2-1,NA,TGTGCCAGCAGGAAATGGACTAGCGGGGGGGAAGTTCGGCAGTTCTTC,CASRKWTSGGEVRQFF
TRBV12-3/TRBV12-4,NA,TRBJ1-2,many,TGTGCCAGCAGCTTATCGAGTAACTATGGCTACACCTTC,CASSLSSNYGYTF
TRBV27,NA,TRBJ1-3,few,TGTGCCAGCAGTTTACTAGGGGGAAACACCATATATTTT,CASSLLGGNTIYF
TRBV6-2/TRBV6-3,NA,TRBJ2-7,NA,TGTGCCAGCAGTTACCCTCTCTACGAGCAGTACTTC,CASSYPLYEQYF
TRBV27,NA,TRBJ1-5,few,TGTGCCAGCTCCCCTGTGAGGGGTGGGGGTCAGCCCCAGCATTTT,CASSPVRGGGQPQHF
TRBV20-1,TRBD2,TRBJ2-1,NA,TGCAGTGCTAGAGTACTAGCGGGGCGCCGCAACAATGAGCAGTTCTTC,CSARVLAGRRNNEQFF
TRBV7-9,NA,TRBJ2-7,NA,TGTGCCAGCAGCCGATCATCGGGCGAGCAGTACTTC,CASSRSSGEQYF
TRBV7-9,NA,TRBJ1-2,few,TGTGCCAGCAGCTCGATGGACAGATTTAATGGCTACACCTTC,CASSSMDRFNGYTF
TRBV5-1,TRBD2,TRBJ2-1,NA,TGCGCCAGCAGCAATAGCGGGGGAGACAATGAGCAGTTCTTC,CASSNSGGDNEQFF
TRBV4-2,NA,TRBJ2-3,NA,TGTGCCAGCAGCCAAGAAGCGGCGGCAGATACGCAGTATTTT,CASSQEAAADTQYF
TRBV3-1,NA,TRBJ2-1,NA,TGTGCCAGCAGCCAAGCTCGGCCTACTTACAATGAGCAGTTCTTC,CASSQARPTYNEQFF
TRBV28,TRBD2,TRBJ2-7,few,TGTGCCAGCAGCCCAGGGGACCCTCGGACTAGCGGGAGGGTCGATCAATACTTC,CASSPGDPRTSGRVDQYF
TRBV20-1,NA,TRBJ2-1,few,TGCAGTGCTAGGGTCGAGGTTGAGCAGTTCTTC,CSARVEVEQFF
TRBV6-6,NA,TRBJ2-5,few,TGTGCCAGCAGCCAGAACCAGGGGATACGGCAAGAGACCCAGTACTTC,CASSQNQGIRQETQYF
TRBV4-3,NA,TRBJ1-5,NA,TGCGCCAGCAGCCGAGAAAGTCAGACCGATCAGCCCCAGCATTTT,CASSRESQTDQPQHF
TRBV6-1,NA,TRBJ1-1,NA,TGTGCCAGCAGTGAAGCGGCAGTCGCTTTCTTT,CASSEAAVAFF
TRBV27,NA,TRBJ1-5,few,TGTGCCAGCAGTTTCGGCGGGAAGGTAGGGTGGGGTCAGCCCCAGCATTTT,CASSFGGKVGWGQPQHF
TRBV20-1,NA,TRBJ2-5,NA,TGCAGTGCCCCAGGGAGAGGGAGTCACCAAGAGACCCAGTACTTC,CSAPGRGSHQETQYF
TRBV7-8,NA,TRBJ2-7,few,TGTGCCAGCAGCCCTGACAGGATAAACCACGAGCAGTACTTC,CASSPDRINHEQYF
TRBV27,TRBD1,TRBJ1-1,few,TGTGCCAGCAGCGTCCCGGGACAGGGTGAAGCTTTCTTT,CASSVPGQGEAFF
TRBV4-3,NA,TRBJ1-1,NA,TGCGCCAGCAGCCAAGATCTGGAGGGGAACACTGAAGCTTTCTTT,CASSQDLEGNTEAFF
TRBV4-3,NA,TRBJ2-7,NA,TGCGCCAGCAGCCAAGATGGCCTCCGCTGGGACGAGCAGTACTTC,CASSQDGLRWDEQYF
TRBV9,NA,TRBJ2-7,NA,TGTGCCAGCAGCGTAGAGGTCTGGGGCGAGCAGTACTTC,CASSVEVWGEQYF
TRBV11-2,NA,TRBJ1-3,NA,TGTGCCAGCAGCTTAGCCTCATACCGAAACACCATATATTTT,CASSLASYRNTIYF
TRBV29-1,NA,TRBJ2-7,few,TGCAGCGTGAGAGACTACGAGCAGTACTTC,CSVRDYEQYF
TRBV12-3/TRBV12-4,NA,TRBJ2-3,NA,TGTGCCAGCAGTCGGGGCGGCCTTAACACAGATACGGAGTATTTT,CASSRGGLNTDTEYF
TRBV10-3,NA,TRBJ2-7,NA,TGTGCCATCAGTGATGTCGGACGGGTTCACTCAAGCTCCTACGAGCAGTACTTC,CAISDVGRVHSSSYEQYF
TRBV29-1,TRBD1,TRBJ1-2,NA,TGCAGCGTTGGACCAGGGACAGGGGGCGCCCGGGACTATGGCTACACCTTC,CSVGPGTGGARDYGYTF
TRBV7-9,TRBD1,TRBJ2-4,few,TGTGCCAGCAGCCCGACAGGGGGGTTGGTTAGGAACATTCAGTACTTC,CASSPTGGLVRNIQYF
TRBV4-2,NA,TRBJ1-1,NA,TGTGCCAGCAGCCAAGGGTACCTCACGAACACTGAAGCTTTCTTT,CASSQGYLTNTEAFF
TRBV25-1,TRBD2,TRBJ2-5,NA,TGTGCCAGCAGGCCGACTAGCGTGGAAGAGACCCAGTACTTC,CASRPTSVEETQYF
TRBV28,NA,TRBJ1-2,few,TGTGCCAGCAGTTTATGGGGGGCCGGGGTCGGTGGCTACACCTTC,CASSLWGAGVGGYTF
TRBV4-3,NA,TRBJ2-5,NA,TGCGCCAGCAGCCAAGATTGGGGGGGCACCCGAGAGACCCAGTACTTC,CASSQDWGGTRETQYF
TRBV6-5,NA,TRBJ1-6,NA,TGTGCCAGCAGAAGACAGGCAGGCGATTCACCCCTCCACTTT,CASRRQAGDSPLHF
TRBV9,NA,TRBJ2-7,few,TGTGCCAACAGCCCCCATCCAACTACAGGTTCCGAGCAGTACTTC,CANSPHPTTGSEQYF